The entry below gives a single T cell receptor (beta chain) sequence along with its context. The junction had 7 bases not matched to a gene; V was cut back by 4 bases and J by 0 bases. The CDR3 extends over 17 amino acids. Looked up from germline, CDR1 is SGHRS and CDR2 is YFSETQ. The sample belongs to a study of blood T cell repertoires in COVID-19. About the study: The study drew acute and convalescent COVID-19 samples from the United States, Italy and Spain. Sources were T cells, B-cell-depleted T cells, or PBMCs; the material itself was cDNA or gDNA.

Sequenced by immunoSEQ multiplex PCR; TCRdb stores in-frame clones only, minus some. Seen here are around 170,000 clones, around 77% observed once, and the top ten hold roughly 6.8%. Sequenced material: peripheral blood. The chain has TRBV5-1 and TRBJ2-3; TRBD2 matches at 11 bases. This clonotype was obtained from an older man with active or convalescent COVID-19. The CDR3 protein is CASSPLTSGVSTDTQYF. CDR3 bases: TGCGCCAGCAGCCCCCTGACTAGCGGGGTAAGCACAGATACGCAGTATTTT.